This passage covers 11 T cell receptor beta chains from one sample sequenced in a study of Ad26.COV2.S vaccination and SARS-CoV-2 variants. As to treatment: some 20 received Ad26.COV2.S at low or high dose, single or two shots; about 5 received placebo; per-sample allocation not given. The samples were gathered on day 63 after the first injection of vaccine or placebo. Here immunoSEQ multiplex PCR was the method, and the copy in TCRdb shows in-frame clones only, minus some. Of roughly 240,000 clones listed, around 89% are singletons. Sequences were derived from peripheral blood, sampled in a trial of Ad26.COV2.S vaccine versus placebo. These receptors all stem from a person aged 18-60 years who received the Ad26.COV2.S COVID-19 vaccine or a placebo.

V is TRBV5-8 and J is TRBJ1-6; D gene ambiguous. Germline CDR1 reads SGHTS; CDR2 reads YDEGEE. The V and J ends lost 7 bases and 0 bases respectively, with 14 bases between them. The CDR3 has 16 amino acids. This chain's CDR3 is CASSHFTGSYNSPLHF. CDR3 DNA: TGTGCCAGCTCTCATTTTACGGGCTCCTATAATTCACCCCTCCACTTT.

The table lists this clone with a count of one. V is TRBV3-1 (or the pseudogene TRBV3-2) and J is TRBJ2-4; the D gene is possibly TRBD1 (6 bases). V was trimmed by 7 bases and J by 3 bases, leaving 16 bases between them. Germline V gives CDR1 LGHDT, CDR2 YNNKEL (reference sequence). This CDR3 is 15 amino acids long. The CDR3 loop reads CASNSRGSDKNIQYF. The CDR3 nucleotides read TGTGCCAGCAATTCCAGGGGATCGGACAAAAACATTCAGTACTTC.

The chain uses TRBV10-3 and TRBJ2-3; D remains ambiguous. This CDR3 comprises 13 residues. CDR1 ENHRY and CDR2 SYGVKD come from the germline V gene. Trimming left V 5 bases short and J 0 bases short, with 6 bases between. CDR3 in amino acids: CAISPSSTDTQYF. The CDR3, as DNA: TGTGCCATCAGTCCCAGTAGCACAGATACGCAGTATTTT.

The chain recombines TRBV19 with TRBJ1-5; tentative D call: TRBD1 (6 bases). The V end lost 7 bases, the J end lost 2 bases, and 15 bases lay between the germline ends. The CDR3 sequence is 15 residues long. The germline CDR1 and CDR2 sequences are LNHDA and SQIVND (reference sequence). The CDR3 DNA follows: TGTGCCAGTAAAGGGGTAGGGGGGCGCAATCAGCCCCAGCATTTT. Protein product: CASKGVGGRNQPQHF.

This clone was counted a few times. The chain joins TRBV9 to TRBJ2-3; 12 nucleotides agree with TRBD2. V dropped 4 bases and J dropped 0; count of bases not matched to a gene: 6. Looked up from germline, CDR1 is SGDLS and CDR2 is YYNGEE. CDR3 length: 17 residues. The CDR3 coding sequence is TGTGCCAGCAGCCCAAGGACTAGCGGGGTGAGCACAGATACGCAGTATTTT. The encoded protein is CASSPRTSGVSTDTQYF.

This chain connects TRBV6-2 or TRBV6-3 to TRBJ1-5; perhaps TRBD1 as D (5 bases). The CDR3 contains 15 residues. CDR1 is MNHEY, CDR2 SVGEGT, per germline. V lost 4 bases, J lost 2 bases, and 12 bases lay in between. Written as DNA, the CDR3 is TGTGCCAGCAGTTCGCATCAGGGAGGCAATCAGCCCCAGCATTTT. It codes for CASSSHQGGNQPQHF.

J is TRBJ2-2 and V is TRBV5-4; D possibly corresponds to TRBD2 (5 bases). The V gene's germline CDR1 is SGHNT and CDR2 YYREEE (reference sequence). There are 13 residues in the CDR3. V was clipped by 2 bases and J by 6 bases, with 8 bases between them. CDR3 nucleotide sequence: TGTGCCAGCAGCTTAGGAGGCGCCGGGGAGCTGTTTTTT. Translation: CASSLGGAGELFF.

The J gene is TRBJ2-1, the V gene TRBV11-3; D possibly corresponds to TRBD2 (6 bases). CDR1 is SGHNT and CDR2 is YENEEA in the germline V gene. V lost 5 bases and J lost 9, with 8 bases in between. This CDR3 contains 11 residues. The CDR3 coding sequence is TGTGCCAGCAGCCCCGGGGGTGAGCAGTTCTTC. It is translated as CASSPGGEQFF.

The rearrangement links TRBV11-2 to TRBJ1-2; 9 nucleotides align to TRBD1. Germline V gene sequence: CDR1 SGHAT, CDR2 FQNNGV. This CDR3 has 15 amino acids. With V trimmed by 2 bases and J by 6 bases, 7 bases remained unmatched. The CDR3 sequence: CASSLRGQGSNGYTF. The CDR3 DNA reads TGTGCCAGCAGCTTAAGGGGACAGGGATCGAATGGCTACACCTTC.

CDR3 in amino acids: CASSPGREANQPQHF. The CDR3 nucleotides are TGTGCCAGCAGCCCCGGTCGTGAGGCCAATCAGCCCCAGCATTTT. The J gene is TRBJ1-5, the V gene TRBV6-5; D remains unclear. CDR1 and CDR2 (germline): MNHEY, SVGAGI. Trimming removed 6 bases from V and 3 bases from J, with 15 bases in between. CDR3 length equals 15 residues.

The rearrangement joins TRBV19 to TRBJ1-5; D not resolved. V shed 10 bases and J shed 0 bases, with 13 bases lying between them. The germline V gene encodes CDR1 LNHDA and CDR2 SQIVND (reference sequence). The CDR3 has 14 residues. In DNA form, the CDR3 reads TGTGCCACCCATCCAGGTTATAGCAATCAGCCCCAGCATTTT. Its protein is CATHPGYSNQPQHF.